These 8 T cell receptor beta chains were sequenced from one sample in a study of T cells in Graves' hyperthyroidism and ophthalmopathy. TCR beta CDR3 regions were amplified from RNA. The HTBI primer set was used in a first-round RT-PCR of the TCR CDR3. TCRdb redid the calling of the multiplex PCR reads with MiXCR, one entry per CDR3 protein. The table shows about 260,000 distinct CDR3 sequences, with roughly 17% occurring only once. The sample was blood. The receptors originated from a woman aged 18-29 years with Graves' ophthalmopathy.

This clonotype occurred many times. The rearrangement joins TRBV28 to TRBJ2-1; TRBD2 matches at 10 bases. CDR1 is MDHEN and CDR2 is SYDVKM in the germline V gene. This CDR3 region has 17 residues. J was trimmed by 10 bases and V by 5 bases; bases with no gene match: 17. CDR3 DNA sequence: TGTGCCAGCAGTATTCTGGGTCTAGCGGGGGCCGACGGGGAGCAGTTCTTC. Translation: CASSILGLAGADGEQFF. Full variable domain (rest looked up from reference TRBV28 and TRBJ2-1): DVKVTQSSRYLVKRTGEKVFLECVQDMDHENMFWYRQDPGLGLRLIYFSYDVKMKEKGDIPEGYSVSREKKERFSLILESASTNQTSMYLCASSILGLAGADGEQFFGPGTRLTVL.

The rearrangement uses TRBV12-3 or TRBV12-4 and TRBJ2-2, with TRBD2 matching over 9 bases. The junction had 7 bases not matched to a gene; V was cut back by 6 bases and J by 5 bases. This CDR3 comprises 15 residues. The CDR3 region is CASSLSGSGTGELFF. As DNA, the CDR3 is TGTGCCAGCAGCCTTAGCGGGAGTGGAACCGGGGAGCTGTTTTTT.

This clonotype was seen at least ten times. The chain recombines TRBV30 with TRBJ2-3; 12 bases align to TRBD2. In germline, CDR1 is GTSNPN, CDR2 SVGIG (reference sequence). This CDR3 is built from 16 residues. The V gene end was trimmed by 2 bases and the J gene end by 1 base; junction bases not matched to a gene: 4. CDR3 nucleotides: TGTGCCTGGAGTTATAGGACTAGCGGGGGCACAGATACGCAGTATTTT. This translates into CAWSYRTSGGTDTQYF.

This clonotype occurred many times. CDR3 DNA: TGTGCCAGCAGTTTAGCGCTTAGCGGGAGGGTAAACTTGGTGCACGAGCAGTACTTC. Translating it yields CASSLALSGRVNLVHEQYF. The genes are TRBV12-3 or TRBV12-4 and TRBJ2-7; 11 bases map to TRBD2. Losses at the gene ends were 0 bases for V and 5 bases for J; bases not matched to a gene: 15. This CDR3 has 19 residues.

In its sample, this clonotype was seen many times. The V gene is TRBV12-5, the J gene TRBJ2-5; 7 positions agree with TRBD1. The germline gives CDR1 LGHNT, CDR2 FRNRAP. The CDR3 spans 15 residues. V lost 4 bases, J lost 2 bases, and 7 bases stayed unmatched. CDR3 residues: CASGSHRGPQETQYF. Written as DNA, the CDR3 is TGTGCTAGTGGTTCCCACAGGGGACCGCAAGAGACCCAGTACTTC.

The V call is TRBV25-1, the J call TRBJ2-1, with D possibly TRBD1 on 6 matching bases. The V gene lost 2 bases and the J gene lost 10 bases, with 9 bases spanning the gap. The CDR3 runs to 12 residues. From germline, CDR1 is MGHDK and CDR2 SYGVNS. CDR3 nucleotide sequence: TGTGCCAGCAGTGAACACGGACAGGAGCAGTTCTTC. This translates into CASSEHGQEQFF.

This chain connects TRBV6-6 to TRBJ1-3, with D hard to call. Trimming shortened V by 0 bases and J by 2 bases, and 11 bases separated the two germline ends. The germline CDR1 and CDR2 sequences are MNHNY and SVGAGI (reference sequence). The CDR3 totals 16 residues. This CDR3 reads CASSYSTAQTGNTIYF. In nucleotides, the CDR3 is TGTGCCAGCAGTTACTCGACGGCACAAACTGGAAACACCATATATTTT.

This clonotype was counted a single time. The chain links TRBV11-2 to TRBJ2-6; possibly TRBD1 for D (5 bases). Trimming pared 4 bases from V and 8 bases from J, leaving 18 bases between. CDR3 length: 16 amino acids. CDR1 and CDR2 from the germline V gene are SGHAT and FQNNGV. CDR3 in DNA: TGTGCCAGCAGCTCCTCACAGGTTTCCGGGTCCAACGTCCTGACTTTC. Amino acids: CASSSSQVSGSNVLTF.